This T cell receptor (beta chain) was identified in a study of control samples from healthy donors and cancer patients. The V gene lost 2 bases and the J gene lost 4 bases, with 14 bases spanning the gap. Germline V CDR1 and CDR2: SGHRS, YFSETQ. The CDR3 runs 15 residues. The method was immunoSEQ multiplex PCR; TCRdb's version includes in-frame clones alone and lacks a portion of them. This table holds about 85,000 clones, 70% to 90% found once. The chain joins TRBV5-1 to TRBJ2-3; D perhaps matches TRBD2 (5 bases). This sequence was found in a woman aged 55-69 years in good health. Sequences were obtained from blood. The CDR3 protein is CASSFVGLAADTQYF. The CDR3 DNA reads as TGCGCCAGCAGCTTCGTCGGCCTAGCCGCAGATACGCAGTATTTT. The full variable domain, completed using reference TRBV5-1 and TRBJ2-3, is KAGVTQTPRYLIKTRGQQVTLSCSPISGHRSVSWYQQTPGQGLQFLFEYFSETQRNKGNFPGRFSGRQFSNSRSEMNVSTLELGDSALYLCASSFVGLAADTQYFGPGTRLTVL.